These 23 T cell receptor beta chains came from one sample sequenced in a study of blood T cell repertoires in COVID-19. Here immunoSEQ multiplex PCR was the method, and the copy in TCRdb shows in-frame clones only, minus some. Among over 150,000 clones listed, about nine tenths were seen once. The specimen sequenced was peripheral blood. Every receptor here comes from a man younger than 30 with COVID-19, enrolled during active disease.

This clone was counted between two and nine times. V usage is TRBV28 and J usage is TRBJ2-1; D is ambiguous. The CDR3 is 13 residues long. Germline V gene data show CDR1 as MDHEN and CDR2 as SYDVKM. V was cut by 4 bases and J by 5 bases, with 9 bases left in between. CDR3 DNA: TGTGCCAGCAGTTCCTTTTCCGACAATGAGCAGTTCTTC. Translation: CASSSFSDNEQFF. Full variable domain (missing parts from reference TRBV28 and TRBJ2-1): DVKVTQSSRYLVKRTGEKVFLECVQDMDHENMFWYRQDPGLGLRLIYFSYDVKMKEKGDIPEGYSVSREKKERFSLILESASTNQTSMYLCASSSFSDNEQFFGPGTRLTVL.

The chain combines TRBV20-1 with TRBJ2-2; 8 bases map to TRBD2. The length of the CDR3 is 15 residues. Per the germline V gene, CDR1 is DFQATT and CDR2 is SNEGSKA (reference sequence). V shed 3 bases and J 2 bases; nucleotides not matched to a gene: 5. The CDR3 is CSASRREGNTGELFF. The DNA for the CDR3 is TGCAGTGCTAGTAGACGGGAGGGAAACACCGGGGAGCTGTTTTTT.

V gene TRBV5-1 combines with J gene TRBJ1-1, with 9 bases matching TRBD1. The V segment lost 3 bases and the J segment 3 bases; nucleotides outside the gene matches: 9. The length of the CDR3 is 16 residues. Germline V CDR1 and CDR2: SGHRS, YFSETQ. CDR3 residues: CASSSPDRGRDTEAFF. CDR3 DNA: TGCGCCAGCAGCTCCCCGGACAGGGGACGGGACACTGAAGCTTTCTTT.

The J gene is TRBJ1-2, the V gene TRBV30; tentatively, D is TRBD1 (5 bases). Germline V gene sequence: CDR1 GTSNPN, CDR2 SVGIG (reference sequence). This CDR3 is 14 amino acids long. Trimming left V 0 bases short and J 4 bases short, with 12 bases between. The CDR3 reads CAWSVRSRGYGYTF. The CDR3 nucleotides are TGTGCCTGGAGTGTACGTTCAAGGGGCTATGGCTACACCTTC.

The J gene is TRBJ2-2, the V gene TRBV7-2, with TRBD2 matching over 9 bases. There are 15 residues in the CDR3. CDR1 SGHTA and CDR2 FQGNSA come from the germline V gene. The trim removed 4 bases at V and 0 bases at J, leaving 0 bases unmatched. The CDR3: CASSSSGTNTGELFF. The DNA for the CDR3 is TGTGCCAGCAGCTCTAGCGGGACGAACACCGGGGAGCTGTTTTTT.

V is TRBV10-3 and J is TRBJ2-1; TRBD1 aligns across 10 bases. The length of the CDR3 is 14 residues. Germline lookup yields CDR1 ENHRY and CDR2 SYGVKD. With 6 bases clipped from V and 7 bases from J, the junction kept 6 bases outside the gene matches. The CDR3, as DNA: TGTGCCATCAGGGACCCGGGACAGGGGAATGAGCAGTTCTTC. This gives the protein CAIRDPGQGNEQFF.

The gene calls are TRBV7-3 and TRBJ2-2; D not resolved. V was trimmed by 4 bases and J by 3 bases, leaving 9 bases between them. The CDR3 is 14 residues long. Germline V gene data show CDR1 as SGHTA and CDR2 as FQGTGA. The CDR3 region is CASSSPSDTGELFF. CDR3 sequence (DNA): TGTGCCAGCAGCTCCCCCTCGGACACCGGGGAGCTGTTTTTT.

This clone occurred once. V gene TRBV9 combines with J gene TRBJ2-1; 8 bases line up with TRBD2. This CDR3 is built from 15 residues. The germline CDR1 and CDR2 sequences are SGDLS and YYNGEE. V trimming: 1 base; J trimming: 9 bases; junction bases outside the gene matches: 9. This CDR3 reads CASSVREREWGEQFF. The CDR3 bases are TGTGCCAGCAGCGTAAGAGAGCGGGAGTGGGGTGAGCAGTTCTTC.

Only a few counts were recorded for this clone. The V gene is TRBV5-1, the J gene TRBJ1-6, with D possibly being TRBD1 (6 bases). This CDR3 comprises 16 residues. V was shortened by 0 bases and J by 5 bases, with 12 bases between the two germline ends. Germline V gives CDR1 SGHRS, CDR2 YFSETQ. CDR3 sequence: CASSLEGTPNNSPLHF. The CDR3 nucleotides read TGCGCCAGCAGCTTGGAGGGGACACCAAATAATTCACCCCTCCACTTT.

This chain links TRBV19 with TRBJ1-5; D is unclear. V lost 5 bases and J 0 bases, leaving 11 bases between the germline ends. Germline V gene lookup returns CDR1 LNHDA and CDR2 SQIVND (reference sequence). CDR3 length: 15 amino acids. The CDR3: CASSPEEYSNQPQHF. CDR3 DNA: TGTGCCAGTAGTCCCGAGGAGTATAGCAATCAGCCCCAGCATTTT.

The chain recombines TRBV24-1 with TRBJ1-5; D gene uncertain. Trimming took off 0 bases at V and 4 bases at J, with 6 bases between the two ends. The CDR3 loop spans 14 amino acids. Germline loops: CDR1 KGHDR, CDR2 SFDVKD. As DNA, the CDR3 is TGTGCCACCAGTGATTTGGACAAAAATCAGCCCCAGCATTTT. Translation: CATSDLDKNQPQHF.

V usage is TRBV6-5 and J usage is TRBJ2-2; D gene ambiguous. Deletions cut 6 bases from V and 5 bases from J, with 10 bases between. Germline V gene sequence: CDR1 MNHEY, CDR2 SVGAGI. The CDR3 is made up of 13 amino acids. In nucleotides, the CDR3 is TGTGCCAGCAGAGCTTCTTGGACCGGGGAGCTGTTTTTT. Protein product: CASRASWTGELFF.

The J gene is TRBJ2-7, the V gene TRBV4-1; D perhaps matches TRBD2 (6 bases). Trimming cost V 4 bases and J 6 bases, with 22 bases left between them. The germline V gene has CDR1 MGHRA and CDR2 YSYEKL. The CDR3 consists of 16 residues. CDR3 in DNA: TGCGCCAGCAGCCCGGGTCCGGGAGTTATGGCTGGCGAGCAGTACTTC. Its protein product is CASSPGPGVMAGEQYF.

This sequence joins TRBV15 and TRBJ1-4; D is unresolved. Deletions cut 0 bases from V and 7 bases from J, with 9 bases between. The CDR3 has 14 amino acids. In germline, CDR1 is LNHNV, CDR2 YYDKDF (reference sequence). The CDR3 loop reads CATSRDDGSEKLFF. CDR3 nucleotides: TGTGCCACCAGCAGAGACGATGGTAGTGAAAAACTGTTTTTT.

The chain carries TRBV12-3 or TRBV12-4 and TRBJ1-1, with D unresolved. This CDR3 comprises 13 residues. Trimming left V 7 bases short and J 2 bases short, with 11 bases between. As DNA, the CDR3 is TGTGCCAGCAACCCATCAAGCAACACTGAAGCTTTCTTT. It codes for CASNPSSNTEAFF.

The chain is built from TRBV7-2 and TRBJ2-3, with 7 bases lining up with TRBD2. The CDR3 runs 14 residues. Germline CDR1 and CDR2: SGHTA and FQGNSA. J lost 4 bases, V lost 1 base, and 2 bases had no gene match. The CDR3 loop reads CASSLGAGPDTQYF. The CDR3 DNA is TGTGCCAGCAGCTTAGGAGCGGGACCAGATACGCAGTATTTT. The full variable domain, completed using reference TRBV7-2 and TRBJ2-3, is GAGVSQSPSNKVTEKGKDVELRCDPISGHTALYWYRQSLGQGLEFLIYFQGNSAPDKSGLPSDRFSAERTGGSVSTLTIQRTQQEDSAVYLCASSLGAGPDTQYFGPGTRLTVL.

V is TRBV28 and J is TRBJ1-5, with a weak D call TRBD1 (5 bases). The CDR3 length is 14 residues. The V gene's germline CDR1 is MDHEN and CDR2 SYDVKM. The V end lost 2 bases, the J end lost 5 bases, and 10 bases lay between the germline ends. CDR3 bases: TGTGCCAGCAGTTTAGGCAGGGAGGATCAGCCCCAGCATTTT. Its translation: CASSLGREDQPQHF.

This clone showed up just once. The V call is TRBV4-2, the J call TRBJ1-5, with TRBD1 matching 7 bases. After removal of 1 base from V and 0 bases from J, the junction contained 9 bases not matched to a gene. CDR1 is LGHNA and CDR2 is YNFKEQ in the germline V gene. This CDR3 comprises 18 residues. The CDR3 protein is CASSQVGGREDSNQPQHF. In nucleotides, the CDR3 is TGTGCCAGCAGCCAAGTAGGGGGCAGGGAGGATAGCAATCAGCCCCAGCATTTT.

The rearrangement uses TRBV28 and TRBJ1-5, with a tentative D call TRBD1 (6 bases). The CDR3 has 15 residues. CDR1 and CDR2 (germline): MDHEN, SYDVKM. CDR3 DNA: TGTTCATCAAAAAGGGGGACAAACAGCAATCAGCCCCAGCATTTT. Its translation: CSSKRGTNSNQPQHF.

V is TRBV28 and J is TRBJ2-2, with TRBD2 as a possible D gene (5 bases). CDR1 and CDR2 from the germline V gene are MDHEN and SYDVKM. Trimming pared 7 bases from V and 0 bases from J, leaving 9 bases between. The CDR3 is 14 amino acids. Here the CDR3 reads CASNLAANTGELFF. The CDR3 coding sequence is TGTGCCAGCAACCTAGCTGCGAACACCGGGGAGCTGTTTTTT.

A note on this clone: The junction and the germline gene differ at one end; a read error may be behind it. The CDR3 is CASSLDSYNQPQHF. CDR3 sequence (DNA): TGTGCCAGCAGTTTGGACAGCTATAATCAGCCCCAGCATTTT. V and J are TRBV5-8 and TRBJ1-5; D perhaps matches TRBD1 (6 bases). The V gene's germline CDR1 is SGHTS and CDR2 YDEGEE. The CDR3 has 14 residues. Full variable domain (outside the CDR3, taken from reference TRBV5-8 and TRBJ1-5): EAGVTQSPTHLIKTRGQQATLRCSPISGHTSVYWYQQALGLGLQFLLWYDEGEERNRGNFPPRFSGRQFPNYSSELNVNALELEDSALYLCASSLDSYNQPQHFGDGTRLSIL.

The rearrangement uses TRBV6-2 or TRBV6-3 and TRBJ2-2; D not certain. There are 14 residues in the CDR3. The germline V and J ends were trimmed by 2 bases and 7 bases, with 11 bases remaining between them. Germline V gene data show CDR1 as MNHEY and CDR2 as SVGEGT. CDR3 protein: CASSYDSLDGELFF. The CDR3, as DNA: TGTGCCAGCAGTTACGACTCCCTGGACGGGGAGCTGTTTTTT.

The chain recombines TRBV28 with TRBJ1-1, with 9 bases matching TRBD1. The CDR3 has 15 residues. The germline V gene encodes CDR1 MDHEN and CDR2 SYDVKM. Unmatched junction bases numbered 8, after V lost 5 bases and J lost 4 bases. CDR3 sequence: CASSLYTTGGTEAFF. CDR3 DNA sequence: TGTGCCAGCAGTCTATATACGACAGGGGGCACTGAAGCTTTCTTT.